These 28 T cell receptor beta chains share one sample of origin, sequenced in a study of shared clonotypes between healthy human individuals. The assay was immunoSEQ multiplex PCR, and TCRdb's table has in-frame clones only and misses some. The data show 2,100,000 or so clones, more than 90% seen once. The source material was naive CD4+ T cells sorted from blood. Subset denoted: CD45RA+ positively selected. All receptors come from a man between 18 and 35 years old in good health.

This chain connects TRBV27 to TRBJ2-1; 9 bases agree with TRBD2. Germline CDR1 is MNHEY and CDR2 is SMNVEV (reference sequence). This CDR3 has 16 residues. Trimming took 3 bases from V and 3 from J; bases not matched to a gene: 6. The CDR3 reads CASSFSLAGFYNEQFF. The DNA for the CDR3 is TGTGCCAGCAGTTTTTCCCTAGCGGGGTTCTACAATGAGCAGTTCTTC.

This sequence joins TRBV28 and TRBJ1-5, with a possible D match to TRBD1 (5 bases). CDR1 MDHEN and CDR2 SYDVKM come from the germline V gene. Trimming took 5 bases from V and 2 from J, leaving 13 bases between them. The CDR3 sequence is 15 residues long. The CDR3 coding sequence is TGTGCCAGCAGTCCCGCCAAAGGGGGCAATCAGCCCCAGCATTTT. Its translation: CASSPAKGGNQPQHF. The complete variable domain, with remaining parts taken from reference TRBV28 and TRBJ1-5, reads DVKVTQSSRYLVKRTGEKVFLECVQDMDHENMFWYRQDPGLGLRLIYFSYDVKMKEKGDIPEGYSVSREKKERFSLILESASTNQTSMYLCASSPAKGGNQPQHFGDGTRLSIL.

The chain uses TRBV6-1 and TRBJ1-2, with D hard to call. Per germline, CDR1 MNHNS and CDR2 SASEGT. V lost 6 bases, J lost 0 bases, and 8 bases lay in between. This CDR3 has 13 residues. The CDR3 spells CASRTNTNYGYTF. In DNA, the CDR3 is TGTGCCAGCAGGACGAACACTAACTATGGCTACACCTTC.

About this clone: The sample holds other DNA sequences that translate to the same CDR3. The CDR3 is CASSEKGRGTEAFF. The CDR3 nucleotides are TGTGCCAGCAGTGAAAAAGGGCGGGGGACTGAAGCTTTCTTT. The rearrangement uses TRBV6-1 and TRBJ1-1, with a tentative D call TRBD1 (5 bases). CDR3 length: 14 residues. Trimming removed 2 bases at V and 5 bases at J, with 12 bases between. Germline V CDR1 and CDR2: MNHNS, SASEGT.

This clone was seen only once. Other DNA sequences in the sample encode the same CDR3. DNA of the CDR3: TGTGCCAGCTCACCCGGGTCCAGCGAGACCCAGTACTTC. This sequence encodes CASSPGSSETQYF. The chain couples TRBV18 to TRBJ2-5; D is unclear. The CDR3 totals 13 residues. Germline V lookup: CDR1 KGHSH, CDR2 LQKENI. V dropped 3 bases and J dropped 5 bases, with 10 bases sitting between them.

The chain joins TRBV11-2 to TRBJ2-7; D possibly corresponds to TRBD1 (5 bases). Trimming removed 4 bases at V and 3 bases at J, with 7 bases between. The length of the CDR3 is 12 residues. The germline gives CDR1 SGHAT, CDR2 FQNNGV. CDR3 region: CASSSGFYEQYF. CDR3 DNA sequence: TGTGCCAGCAGCTCAGGGTTCTACGAGCAGTACTTC.

The chain joins TRBV5-1 to TRBJ2-7; 7 bases are a match to TRBD1. The CDR3 runs 14 residues. Germline V gene lookup returns CDR1 SGHRS and CDR2 YFSETQ. With 3 bases clipped from V and 7 bases from J, the junction kept 10 bases outside the gene matches. The CDR3 sequence is CASSSQGTVGEQYF. The DNA for the CDR3 is TGCGCCAGCAGCTCACAGGGGACAGTTGGTGAGCAGTACTTC.

To note about this clone: Other DNA variants within this sample encode the same CDR3. The genes are TRBV5-1 and TRBJ2-7; D might be TRBD1 or TRBD2, each matching 5 bases. The V end lost 0 bases, the J end lost 4 bases, and 11 bases lay between the germline ends. Germline CDR1 SGHRS, CDR2 YFSETQ. The CDR3 spans 14 residues. CDR3 DNA: TGCGCCAGCAGCTTGGCTGGGACGGGGTACGAGCAGTACTTC. This translates into CASSLAGTGYEQYF.

This chain joins TRBV11-3 and TRBJ1-5; 7 bases are shared with TRBD1. Germline V gene sequence: CDR1 SGHNT, CDR2 YENEEA. This CDR3 region has 13 residues. V shed 10 bases, J shed 6 bases, and the junction held 9 bases outside the gene matches. CDR3 region: CATEDRASQPQHF. The CDR3 DNA is TGTGCCACCGAAGACAGGGCCAGTCAGCCCCAGCATTTT.

This chain uses TRBV7-2 with TRBJ1-2; D may be TRBD1 (6 bases). Germline-derived CDR1 and CDR2 are SGHTA and FQGNSA. The CDR3 spans 14 residues. V dropped 1 base and J dropped 4 bases, with 10 bases sitting between them. The CDR3 sequence is CASSLDPGAYGYTF. As DNA, the CDR3 is TGTGCCAGCAGCTTAGATCCAGGGGCCTATGGCTACACCTTC.

The chain links TRBV7-2 to TRBJ1-2; a possible D gene is TRBD1 (6 bases). Looked up from germline, CDR1 is SGHTA and CDR2 is FQGNSA. This CDR3 contains 15 residues. V was cut by 5 bases and J by 5 bases, with 18 bases left in between. CDR3 residues: CASSQIGGLFYGYTF. CDR3 sequence (DNA): TGTGCCAGCAGCCAGATCGGGGGGCTCTTTTATGGCTACACCTTC.

This chain joins TRBV29-1 and TRBJ1-4, with D possibly matching TRBD1 (5 bases). CDR3 length: 13 amino acids. Germline loops: CDR1 SQVTM, CDR2 ANQGSEA. V dropped 7 bases and J dropped 5 bases, with 14 bases sitting between them. The CDR3 DNA is TGCAGCGCCGTGGGGGATAGAAATGAAAAACTGTTTTTT. As protein: CSAVGDRNEKLFF.

The V gene is TRBV7-2, the J gene TRBJ2-7, with 8 nucleotides matching TRBD2. The germline gives CDR1 SGHTA, CDR2 FQGNSA. The V segment lost 4 bases and the J segment 4 bases; nucleotides outside the gene matches: 9. This CDR3 comprises 15 residues. The CDR3 coding sequence is TGTGCCAGCAGCTCGCAAGCGGGAGAATCGTACGAGCAGTACTTC. It translates to CASSSQAGESYEQYF.

The chain links TRBV11-2 to TRBJ1-1, with D unresolved. The germline V and J ends were trimmed by 5 bases and 4 bases, with 11 bases remaining between them. Per the germline V gene, CDR1 is SGHAT and CDR2 is FQNNGV. This CDR3 has 13 residues. CDR3 amino acids: CASSLLRGTEAFF. The CDR3 bases are TGTGCCAGCAGCCTTCTCCGAGGCACTGAAGCTTTCTTT.

The chain has TRBV10-2 and TRBJ1-6; 7 nucleotides align to TRBD1. Looked up from germline, CDR1 is WSHSY and CDR2 is SAAADI. CDR3 length: 15 residues. V shed 6 bases, J shed 8 bases, and the junction held 10 bases outside the gene matches. CDR3 DNA: TGCGCCAGCAGACCCCCAGACAGGGACGATTCACCCCTCCACTTT. Protein product: CASRPPDRDDSPLHF.

The chain links TRBV29-1 to TRBJ1-6; no firm D call. The germline V gene encodes CDR1 SQVTM and CDR2 ANQGSEA. V was pared by 3 bases and J by 4 bases, with 13 bases between. There are 15 residues in the CDR3. The CDR3 DNA reads as TGCAGCGTTGATCCCTGCCAGCCGTATAATTCACCCCTCCACTTT. It yields the protein CSVDPCQPYNSPLHF.

On this clone: The sample holds other DNA sequences that translate to the same CDR3. The chain joins TRBV18 to TRBJ2-7; no clear D. CDR1 is KGHSH and CDR2 is LQKENI in the germline V gene. The CDR3 spans 12 residues. V dropped 1 base and J dropped 7 bases, with 8 bases sitting between them. CDR3 sequence: CASSPRSGEQYF. CDR3 coding DNA: TGTGCCAGCTCACCACGGAGTGGTGAGCAGTACTTC.

CDR3 region: CASSLVDPRPGNTIYF. The CDR3 bases are TGTGCCAGCAGCTTAGTAGACCCCAGGCCTGGAAACACCATATATTTT. V is TRBV7-9 and J is TRBJ1-3; no clear D gene. The germline gives CDR1 SEHNR, CDR2 FQNEAQ (reference sequence). The CDR3 has 16 residues. Trimming stripped 1 base from V and 2 bases from J, with 12 bases between.

With respect to this clone: At the DNA level, this CDR3 is encoded by other sequences in the same sample as well. The V gene is TRBV6-5, the J gene TRBJ1-4; D possibly corresponds to TRBD1 (6 bases). Trimming shortened V by 6 bases and J by 2 bases, and 13 bases separated the two germline ends. The CDR3 extends over 15 amino acids. Per the germline V gene, CDR1 is MNHEY and CDR2 is SVGAGI. CDR3 in DNA: TGTGCCAGCAGCCGTGGGACAAAGACTAATGAAAAACTGTTTTTT. Amino acids: CASSRGTKTNEKLFF.

The chain combines TRBV4-1 with TRBJ1-4; 7 nucleotides agree with TRBD1. This CDR3 region has 15 residues. V lost 1 base, J lost 8 bases, and 7 bases stayed unmatched. CDR1 MGHRA and CDR2 YSYEKL come from the germline V gene. This chain's CDR3 is CASSQVGQAEEKLFF. CDR3 DNA: TGCGCCAGCAGCCAAGTTGGACAGGCGGAGGAAAAACTGTTTTTT.

This clone has a single count. The gene calls are TRBV6-5 and TRBJ1-3; 9 bases fit TRBD1. The CDR3 runs to 15 residues. The V and J ends lost 5 bases and 2 bases, in that order; junction bases with no gene match: 4. CDR1 is MNHEY, CDR2 SVGAGI, per germline. The CDR3 sequence: CASSTHRGPGNTIYF. CDR3 nucleotides: TGTGCCAGCAGTACACACAGGGGGCCTGGAAACACCATATATTTT.

The chain carries TRBV2 and TRBJ2-5; D perhaps matches TRBD1 (5 bases). Germline values: CDR1 SNHLY, CDR2 FYNNEI. The CDR3 runs to 11 residues. V was shortened by 6 bases and J by 5 bases, with 7 bases between the two germline ends. Here the CDR3 reads CASRGPETQYF. Here the CDR3 DNA reads TGTGCCAGCAGGGGGCCCGAGACCCAGTACTTC.

The V call is TRBV15, the J call TRBJ1-5, with D perhaps matching TRBD1 (6 bases). V dropped 0 bases and J dropped 3 bases, with 18 bases sitting between them. CDR3 length: 18 residues. Looked up from germline, CDR1 is LNHNV and CDR2 is YYDKDF (reference sequence). CDR3 in amino acids: CATSRESVRGANNQPQHF. CDR3 DNA: TGTGCCACCAGCAGAGAATCGGTACGGGGGGCGAACAATCAGCCCCAGCATTTT. Using reference TRBV15 and TRBJ1-5 for the parts outside the CDR3, the full variable domain is DAMVIQNPRYQVTQFGKPVTLSCSQTLNHNVMYWYQQKSSQAPKLLFHYYDKDFNNEADTPDNFQSRRPNTSFCFLDIRSPGLGDTAMYLCATSRESVRGANNQPQHFGDGTRLSIL.

The chain combines TRBV30 with TRBJ2-2, with 9 bases that match TRBD2. The V segment lost 2 bases and the J segment 5 bases; nucleotides outside the gene matches: 9. Germline values: CDR1 GTSNPN, CDR2 SVGIG (reference sequence). The CDR3 sequence is 16 residues long. CDR3 nucleotides: TGTGCCTGGAGTCCAATGGTTAGCGGGAGAACCGGGGAGCTGTTTTTT. Translated: CAWSPMVSGRTGELFF.

The V call is TRBV10-1, the J call TRBJ2-1; a weak D match, TRBD2 (6 bases). Germline values: CDR1 WNHNN, CDR2 SYGVQD (reference sequence). Trimming removed 0 bases at V and 8 bases at J, with 14 bases between. The CDR3 covers 15 residues. Here the CDR3 reads CASSESPGGIDEQFF. Written as DNA, the CDR3 is TGCGCCAGCAGTGAGTCTCCCGGGGGAATCGATGAGCAGTTCTTC.

J is TRBJ1-2 and V is TRBV27; D not certain. The CDR3 length is 17 residues. The V gene lost 1 base and the J gene lost 1 base, with 16 bases spanning the gap. Germline CDR1 reads MNHEY; CDR2 reads SMNVEV (reference sequence). CDR3 sequence: CASSLLGTGKINYGYTF. As DNA, the CDR3 is TGTGCCAGCAGTTTATTAGGTACGGGAAAAATTAACTATGGCTACACCTTC.

This rearrangement joins TRBV19 to TRBJ2-7; D is perhaps TRBD1 (6 bases). The CDR3 has 14 amino acids. V lost 3 bases, J lost 4 bases, and 13 bases lay in between. Germline V gene data show CDR1 as LNHDA and CDR2 as SQIVND (reference sequence). The CDR3 reads CASSMAWGQYEQYF. CDR3 DNA sequence: TGTGCCAGTAGTATGGCCTGGGGGCAATACGAGCAGTACTTC. Full variable domain (outside the CDR3, taken from reference TRBV19 and TRBJ2-7): DGGITQSPKYLFRKEGQNVTLSCEQNLNHDAMYWYRQDPGQGLRLIYYSQIVNDFQKGDIAEGYSVSREKKESFPLTVTSAQKNPTAFYLCASSMAWGQYEQYFGPGTRLTVT.

The V gene is TRBV6-5, the J gene TRBJ2-2, with D possibly TRBD2 on 6 matching bases. Trimming pared 6 bases from V and 3 bases from J, leaving 11 bases between. The germline gives CDR1 MNHEY, CDR2 SVGAGI. The CDR3 has 14 residues. The chain's CDR3 is CASRRDPYTGELFF. The CDR3 DNA reads as TGTGCCAGCAGGCGGGACCCTTACACCGGGGAGCTGTTTTTT.